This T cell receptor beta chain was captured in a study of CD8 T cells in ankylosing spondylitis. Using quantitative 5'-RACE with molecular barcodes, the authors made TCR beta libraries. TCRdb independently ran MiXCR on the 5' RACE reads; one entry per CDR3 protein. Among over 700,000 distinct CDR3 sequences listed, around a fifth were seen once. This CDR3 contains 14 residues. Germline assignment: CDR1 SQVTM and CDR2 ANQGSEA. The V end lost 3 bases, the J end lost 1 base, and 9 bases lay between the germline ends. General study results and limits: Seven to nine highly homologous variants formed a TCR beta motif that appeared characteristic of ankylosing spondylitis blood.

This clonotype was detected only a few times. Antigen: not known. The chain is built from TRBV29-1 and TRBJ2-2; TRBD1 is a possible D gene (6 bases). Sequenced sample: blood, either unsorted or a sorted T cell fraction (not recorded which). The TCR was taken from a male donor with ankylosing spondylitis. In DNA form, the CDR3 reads TGCAGCGTTGATACAGGGTGGAACACCGGGGAGCTGTTTTTT. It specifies CSVDTGWNTGELFF.